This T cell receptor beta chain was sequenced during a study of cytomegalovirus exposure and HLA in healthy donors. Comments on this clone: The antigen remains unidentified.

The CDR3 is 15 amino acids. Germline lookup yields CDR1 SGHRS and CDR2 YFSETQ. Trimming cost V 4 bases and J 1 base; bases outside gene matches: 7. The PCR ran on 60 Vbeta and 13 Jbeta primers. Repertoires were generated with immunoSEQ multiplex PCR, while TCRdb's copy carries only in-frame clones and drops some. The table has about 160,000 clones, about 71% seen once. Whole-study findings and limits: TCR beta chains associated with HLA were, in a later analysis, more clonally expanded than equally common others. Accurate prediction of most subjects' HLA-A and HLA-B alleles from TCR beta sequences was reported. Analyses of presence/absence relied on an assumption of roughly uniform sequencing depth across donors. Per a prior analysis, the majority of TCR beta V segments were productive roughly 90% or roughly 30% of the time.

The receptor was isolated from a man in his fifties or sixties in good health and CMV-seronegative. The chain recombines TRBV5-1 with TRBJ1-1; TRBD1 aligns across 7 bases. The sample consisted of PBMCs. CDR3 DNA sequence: TGCGCCAGCAGCCCCCTGGACAGGAGGAACACTGAAGCTTTCTTT. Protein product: CASSPLDRRNTEAFF.